One sample yielded the 31 T cell receptor beta chains listed below, sequenced in a study of blood T cell repertoires in COVID-19. Libraries were prepared by immunoSEQ multiplex PCR; TCRdb keeps only in-frame clonotypes and omits some of them. The sample has over 300,000 clones, approximately 89% seen once; the top ten hold roughly a tenth. The sequencing sample was made of PBMCs or T cells enriched from blood (not recorded which). The receptor set was obtained from a woman aged 40 to 55 who had recovered from COVID-19.

The chain is built from TRBV24-1 and TRBJ1-5; D unclear. The V end lost 4 bases, the J end lost 0 bases, and 6 bases lay between the germline ends. The germline V gene has CDR1 KGHDR and CDR2 SFDVKD. This CDR3 contains 14 residues. CDR3 residues: CATSDPVSNQPQHF. The CDR3 bases are TGTGCCACCAGTGACCCCGTTAGCAATCAGCCCCAGCATTTT.

This chain joins TRBV5-8 and TRBJ2-3, with 9 bases aligning to TRBD1. The CDR3 runs 15 residues. Germline CDR1 is SGHTS and CDR2 is YDEGEE. Trimming removed 4 bases from V and 4 bases from J; junction bases left unmatched: 7. The CDR3 is CASSHRGHGADTQYF. The CDR3 DNA reads TGTGCCAGCAGCCACAGGGGGCATGGAGCAGATACGCAGTATTTT.

A few counts support this clone. This chain joins TRBV5-4 and TRBJ2-3; TRBD2 is a possible D gene (6 bases). CDR1 is SGHNT, CDR2 YYREEE, per germline (reference sequence). V lost 4 bases and J 2 bases, leaving 11 bases between the germline ends. CDR3 size: 14 residues. DNA of the CDR3: TGTGCCAGCAGCGCGGGGACCTTCACAGATACGCAGTATTTT. This codes for CASSAGTFTDTQYF.

This clone was observed a handful of times. The rearrangement links TRBV5-1 to TRBJ1-3, with a weak D call TRBD1 (5 bases). The CDR3 consists of 15 residues. Germline V gives CDR1 SGHRS, CDR2 YFSETQ. V lost 0 bases to trimming and J lost 4 bases, with 11 bases between them. The CDR3 DNA follows: TGCGCCAGCAGCTTGGATGGGGCGCGCGGAAACACCATATATTTT. The encoded protein is CASSLDGARGNTIYF.

The chain carries TRBV11-2 and TRBJ2-2, with TRBD2 as a possible D gene (6 bases). V was trimmed by 5 bases and J by 6 bases, leaving 13 bases between them. Per the germline V gene, CDR1 is SGHAT and CDR2 is FQNNGV. The CDR3 covers 14 residues. As DNA, the CDR3 is TGTGCCAGCAGCGCTTCTAGCGACCCCGGGGAGCTGTTTTTT. Protein product: CASSASSDPGELFF.

On this clone itself: In the same sample, other DNA sequences code for this CDR3. This rearrangement joins TRBV9 to TRBJ2-7; weak D call: TRBD2 (6 bases). With 2 bases removed from V and 7 bases from J, the gap between germline ends came to 13 bases. This CDR3 region has 13 residues. Germline CDR1 SGDLS, CDR2 YYNGEE. The CDR3 protein is CASSVGSGGEQYF. CDR3 DNA sequence: TGTGCCAGCAGCGTGGGGAGCGGAGGGGAGCAGTACTTC.

V gene TRBV7-9 combines with J gene TRBJ2-7; 9 bases line up with TRBD2. The V gene end was trimmed by 1 base and the J gene end by 3 bases; junction bases not matched to a gene: 7. The V gene's germline CDR1 is SEHNR and CDR2 FQNEAQ (reference sequence). The length of the CDR3 is 16 residues. The CDR3 is CASSLGTSEPLYEQYF. For the CDR3, the DNA is TGTGCCAGCAGCTTAGGGACTAGCGAACCCCTCTACGAGCAGTACTTC.

This rearrangement joins TRBV9 to TRBJ2-1; 9 bases are shared with TRBD2. Trimming removed 0 bases from V and 2 bases from J; junction bases left unmatched: 6. Germline V CDR1 and CDR2: SGDLS, YYNGEE. The CDR3 sequence is 17 residues long. The CDR3 sequence is CASSVVGSGGAYNEQFF. As DNA, the CDR3 is TGTGCCAGCAGCGTAGTGGGTAGCGGGGGTGCCTACAATGAGCAGTTCTTC.

This clone has a handful of counts. This rearrangement joins TRBV7-2 to TRBJ2-7, with 7 positions matching TRBD1. Trimming took 6 bases from V and 3 from J; bases not matched to a gene: 8. The CDR3 has 14 amino acids. CDR1 is SGHTA, CDR2 FQGNSA, per germline. CDR3 in DNA: TGTGCCAGCAGACAGGGGTCCGTAGGCTACGAGCAGTACTTC. Its protein is CASRQGSVGYEQYF.

CDR3 amino acids: CASGPGQGGQETQYF. DNA for the CDR3: TGTGCCAGCGGCCCGGGACAGGGAGGGCAAGAGACCCAGTACTTC. The genes are TRBV11-1 and TRBJ2-5, with 9 nucleotides matching TRBD1. V was clipped by 8 bases and J by 2 bases; unmatched bases: 9. CDR1 SGHAT and CDR2 FQDESV come from the germline V gene (reference sequence). The CDR3 is made up of 15 amino acids.

The chain employs TRBV28 and TRBJ1-4; D ambiguous. Germline lookup yields CDR1 MDHEN and CDR2 SYDVKM. V gave up 5 bases and J gave up 8 bases, with 9 bases separating them. The CDR3 is 12 amino acids. The CDR3 loop reads CASSGPGEKLFF. For the CDR3, the DNA is TGTGCCAGCAGTGGCCCGGGGGAAAAACTGTTTTTT.

The table lists this clone with a count of one. The genes are TRBV27 and TRBJ2-1; D may be TRBD2 (6 bases). V was shortened by 7 bases and J by 3 bases, with 16 bases between the two germline ends. CDR3 length: 15 residues. From germline, CDR1 is MNHEY and CDR2 SMNVEV (reference sequence). CDR3 nucleotide sequence: TGTGCCAGCACCTCAGGACTACCCCTCTACAATGAGCAGTTCTTC. This gives the protein CASTSGLPLYNEQFF.

The chain uses TRBV18 and TRBJ2-2, with D perhaps matching TRBD2 (6 bases). Germline V gene lookup returns CDR1 KGHSH and CDR2 LQKENI. The CDR3 has 16 amino acids. V lost 3 bases to trimming and J lost 0 bases, with 11 bases between them. This CDR3 is CASSPWIAANTGELFF. In DNA, the CDR3 is TGTGCCAGCTCACCGTGGATAGCGGCGAACACCGGGGAGCTGTTTTTT.

This clone was counted a single time. The V gene is TRBV28, the J gene TRBJ2-7, with TRBD2 identical over 7 bases. J lost 5 bases, V lost 8 bases, and 12 bases had no gene match. The CDR3 spans 14 residues. Germline lookup yields CDR1 MDHEN and CDR2 SYDVKM. DNA of the CDR3: TGTGCCAGCTTGGGAGGGGTGGATACTAACGAGCAGTACTTC. Amino acids: CASLGGVDTNEQYF.

The chain couples TRBV6-5 to TRBJ1-2, with D possibly matching TRBD1 (6 bases). Germline V gene data show CDR1 as MNHEY and CDR2 as SVGAGI. V dropped 2 bases and J dropped 2 bases, with 12 bases sitting between them. The CDR3 covers 15 residues. The CDR3 reads CASSYGEQGNYGYTF. CDR3 coding DNA: TGTGCCAGCAGTTACGGCGAACAGGGAAACTATGGCTACACCTTC.

The chain joins TRBV9 to TRBJ1-3; no clear D gene. V shed 4 bases and J shed 9 bases, with 14 bases lying between them. The CDR3 has 13 amino acids. CDR1 SGDLS and CDR2 YYNGEE come from the germline V gene. The CDR3 is CASSRRLEGTIYF. CDR3 coding DNA: TGTGCCAGCAGCCGTAGACTTGAAGGCACCATATATTTT.

The rearrangement links TRBV18 to TRBJ2-3, with 8 bases matching TRBD2. Trimming took 3 bases from V and 6 from J; bases not matched to a gene: 11. Per the germline V gene, CDR1 is KGHSH and CDR2 is LQKENI. The CDR3 has 16 amino acids. This chain's CDR3 is CASSPEGQRERDTQYF. The CDR3 DNA reads TGTGCCAGCTCACCCGAAGGCCAGCGGGAGAGGGATACGCAGTATTTT.

The chain couples TRBV10-1 to TRBJ2-7; D may be TRBD2 (6 bases). V was cut by 3 bases and J by 2 bases, with 11 bases left in between. The CDR3 loop spans 14 amino acids. From germline, CDR1 is WNHNN and CDR2 SYGVQD (reference sequence). CDR3 loop: CASSDGGAAYEQYF. CDR3 sequence (DNA): TGCGCCAGCAGTGACGGCGGGGCCGCCTACGAGCAGTACTTC.

This chain uses TRBV19 with TRBJ2-5; perhaps TRBD1 as D (7 bases). The CDR3 is 14 residues long. Trimming cost V 3 bases and J 3 bases, with 11 bases left between them. Germline CDR1 reads LNHDA; CDR2 reads SQIVND (reference sequence). This chain's CDR3 is CASSMDRREETQYF. The CDR3, as DNA: TGTGCCAGTAGTATGGACAGGAGGGAAGAGACCCAGTACTTC.

The chain combines TRBV7-8 with TRBJ1-5; D is unclear. The CDR3 contains 19 residues. V was trimmed by 2 bases and J by 0 bases, leaving 20 bases between them. Looked up from germline, CDR1 is SGHVS and CDR2 is FQNEAQ. As DNA, the CDR3 is TGTGCCAGCAGCTTATTTTACATAACAGCGGTTCATAGCAATCAGCCCCAGCATTTT. Residues: CASSLFYITAVHSNQPQHF.

CDR3 nucleotide sequence: TGTGCCAGCAGTAAACTAGCGGGGGCCCGAAAAAGTTGGTTCTTC. Translating gives CASSKLAGARKSWFF. This sequence joins TRBV6-5 and TRBJ2-1; 11 nucleotides match TRBD2. The junction had 15 bases not matched to a gene; V was cut back by 5 bases and J by 15 bases. CDR3 size: 15 residues. The V gene's germline CDR1 is MNHEY and CDR2 SVGAGI.

The chain employs TRBV7-2 and TRBJ2-3; D uncertain. Trimming stripped 3 bases from V and 0 bases from J, with 13 bases between. The CDR3 is made up of 16 amino acids. Germline V gives CDR1 SGHTA, CDR2 FQGNSA. The CDR3 protein is CASSFMRLSSTDTQYF. The CDR3 coding sequence is TGTGCCAGCAGCTTCATGCGATTGTCTAGCACAGATACGCAGTATTTT. The full variable domain, rest sourced from reference TRBV7-2 and TRBJ2-3, is GAGVSQSPSNKVTEKGKDVELRCDPISGHTALYWYRQSLGQGLEFLIYFQGNSAPDKSGLPSDRFSAERTGGSVSTLTIQRTQQEDSAVYLCASSFMRLSSTDTQYFGPGTRLTVL.

The chain has TRBV5-1 and TRBJ2-3, with 8 nucleotides matching TRBD2. With V trimmed by 5 bases and J by 4 bases, 9 bases remained unmatched. Per the germline V gene, CDR1 is SGHRS and CDR2 is YFSETQ. The CDR3 contains 15 residues. The CDR3 region has the DNA TGCGCCAGCAGTTTTAGCGGGACGGGGGCAGATACGCAGTATTTT. Translating it yields CASSFSGTGADTQYF. The variable domain in full, with the rest retrieved from reference TRBV5-1 and TRBJ2-3, is KAGVTQTPRYLIKTRGQQVTLSCSPISGHRSVSWYQQTPGQGLQFLFEYFSETQRNKGNFPGRFSGRQFSNSRSEMNVSTLELGDSALYLCASSFSGTGADTQYFGPGTRLTVL.

This sequence joins TRBV5-4 and TRBJ2-5, with D maybe TRBD1 (6 bases). Trimming took 0 bases from V and 4 from J, leaving 13 bases between them. CDR1 and CDR2 from the germline V gene are SGHNT and YYREEE (reference sequence). The CDR3 consists of 15 residues. CDR3: CASSLGNRASETQYF. CDR3 DNA: TGTGCCAGCAGCTTGGGTAACAGGGCGTCAGAGACCCAGTACTTC.

V usage is TRBV7-2 and J usage is TRBJ2-7, with 11 positions matching TRBD1. J was trimmed by 3 bases and V by 5 bases; bases with no gene match: 9. CDR3 length equals 16 residues. Looked up from germline, CDR1 is SGHTA and CDR2 is FQGNSA. The CDR3 loop reads CASSHSGGQGVYEQYF. The CDR3 DNA reads TGTGCCAGCAGCCACTCCGGGGGACAGGGGGTCTACGAGCAGTACTTC.

Worth noting for this clone: Different DNA sequences within this sample yield the same CDR3. The gene calls are TRBV19 and TRBJ1-5; D remains unclear. With 5 bases removed from V and 4 bases from J, the gap between germline ends came to 9 bases. The CDR3 is 13 residues long. The germline V gene has CDR1 LNHDA and CDR2 SQIVND (reference sequence). As DNA, the CDR3 is TGTGCCAGTAGTTCAGGATTGAATCAGCCCCAGCATTTT. Translated: CASSSGLNQPQHF.

The genes are TRBV28 and TRBJ1-1; perhaps TRBD1 as D (6 bases). Germline V gene lookup returns CDR1 MDHEN and CDR2 SYDVKM. The CDR3 sequence is 14 residues long. V lost 5 bases and J 0 bases, leaving 10 bases between the germline ends. The DNA of the CDR3 is TGTGCCAGCAGTCACAGGGCTCTGAACACTGAAGCTTTCTTT. Translated: CASSHRALNTEAFF. The full variable domain, with the rest looked up from reference TRBV28 and TRBJ1-1, is DVKVTQSSRYLVKRTGEKVFLECVQDMDHENMFWYRQDPGLGLRLIYFSYDVKMKEKGDIPEGYSVSREKKERFSLILESASTNQTSMYLCASSHRALNTEAFFGQGTRLTVV.

The chain carries TRBV10-3 and TRBJ1-3; D not resolved. Per germline, CDR1 ENHRY and CDR2 SYGVKD. Trimming took 10 bases from V and 7 from J, leaving 17 bases between them. The CDR3 is made up of 13 amino acids. In DNA form, the CDR3 reads TGTGCCAACTCAGGAGGTAGTGCCAACACCATATATTTT. Translation: CANSGGSANTIYF.

This rearrangement joins TRBV9 to TRBJ2-2; TRBD2 aligns across 10 bases. The trim removed 4 bases at V and 4 bases at J, leaving 7 bases unmatched. This CDR3 region has 16 residues. CDR1 is SGDLS and CDR2 is YYNGEE in the germline V gene. The DNA for the CDR3 is TGTGCCAGCAGCCTCTTAGCGGGGGGCCTCACCGGGGAGCTGTTTTTT. Encoded protein: CASSLLAGGLTGELFF.

The rearrangement joins TRBV10-1 to TRBJ2-3; the D gene is possibly TRBD2 (6 bases). CDR1 is WNHNN and CDR2 is SYGVQD in the germline V gene (reference sequence). This CDR3 has 15 residues. V lost 5 bases and J 3 bases, leaving 15 bases between the germline ends. The CDR3 loop reads CASSTEGRRTDTQYF. In DNA, the CDR3 is TGCGCCAGCAGTACGGAGGGGCGAAGGACAGATACGCAGTATTTT.

The genes are TRBV4-2 and TRBJ2-7; 11 bases are a match to TRBD2. CDR3 length equals 19 residues. The V gene's germline CDR1 is LGHNA and CDR2 YNFKEQ. The ends lost 3 bases at V and 2 bases at J; junction bases unmatched: 15. The CDR3 nucleotides read TGTGCCAGCAGCCAGGCCTGGGTACTAGCGGGAGACGCACCCTACGAGCAGTACTTC. Translating it yields CASSQAWVLAGDAPYEQYF.